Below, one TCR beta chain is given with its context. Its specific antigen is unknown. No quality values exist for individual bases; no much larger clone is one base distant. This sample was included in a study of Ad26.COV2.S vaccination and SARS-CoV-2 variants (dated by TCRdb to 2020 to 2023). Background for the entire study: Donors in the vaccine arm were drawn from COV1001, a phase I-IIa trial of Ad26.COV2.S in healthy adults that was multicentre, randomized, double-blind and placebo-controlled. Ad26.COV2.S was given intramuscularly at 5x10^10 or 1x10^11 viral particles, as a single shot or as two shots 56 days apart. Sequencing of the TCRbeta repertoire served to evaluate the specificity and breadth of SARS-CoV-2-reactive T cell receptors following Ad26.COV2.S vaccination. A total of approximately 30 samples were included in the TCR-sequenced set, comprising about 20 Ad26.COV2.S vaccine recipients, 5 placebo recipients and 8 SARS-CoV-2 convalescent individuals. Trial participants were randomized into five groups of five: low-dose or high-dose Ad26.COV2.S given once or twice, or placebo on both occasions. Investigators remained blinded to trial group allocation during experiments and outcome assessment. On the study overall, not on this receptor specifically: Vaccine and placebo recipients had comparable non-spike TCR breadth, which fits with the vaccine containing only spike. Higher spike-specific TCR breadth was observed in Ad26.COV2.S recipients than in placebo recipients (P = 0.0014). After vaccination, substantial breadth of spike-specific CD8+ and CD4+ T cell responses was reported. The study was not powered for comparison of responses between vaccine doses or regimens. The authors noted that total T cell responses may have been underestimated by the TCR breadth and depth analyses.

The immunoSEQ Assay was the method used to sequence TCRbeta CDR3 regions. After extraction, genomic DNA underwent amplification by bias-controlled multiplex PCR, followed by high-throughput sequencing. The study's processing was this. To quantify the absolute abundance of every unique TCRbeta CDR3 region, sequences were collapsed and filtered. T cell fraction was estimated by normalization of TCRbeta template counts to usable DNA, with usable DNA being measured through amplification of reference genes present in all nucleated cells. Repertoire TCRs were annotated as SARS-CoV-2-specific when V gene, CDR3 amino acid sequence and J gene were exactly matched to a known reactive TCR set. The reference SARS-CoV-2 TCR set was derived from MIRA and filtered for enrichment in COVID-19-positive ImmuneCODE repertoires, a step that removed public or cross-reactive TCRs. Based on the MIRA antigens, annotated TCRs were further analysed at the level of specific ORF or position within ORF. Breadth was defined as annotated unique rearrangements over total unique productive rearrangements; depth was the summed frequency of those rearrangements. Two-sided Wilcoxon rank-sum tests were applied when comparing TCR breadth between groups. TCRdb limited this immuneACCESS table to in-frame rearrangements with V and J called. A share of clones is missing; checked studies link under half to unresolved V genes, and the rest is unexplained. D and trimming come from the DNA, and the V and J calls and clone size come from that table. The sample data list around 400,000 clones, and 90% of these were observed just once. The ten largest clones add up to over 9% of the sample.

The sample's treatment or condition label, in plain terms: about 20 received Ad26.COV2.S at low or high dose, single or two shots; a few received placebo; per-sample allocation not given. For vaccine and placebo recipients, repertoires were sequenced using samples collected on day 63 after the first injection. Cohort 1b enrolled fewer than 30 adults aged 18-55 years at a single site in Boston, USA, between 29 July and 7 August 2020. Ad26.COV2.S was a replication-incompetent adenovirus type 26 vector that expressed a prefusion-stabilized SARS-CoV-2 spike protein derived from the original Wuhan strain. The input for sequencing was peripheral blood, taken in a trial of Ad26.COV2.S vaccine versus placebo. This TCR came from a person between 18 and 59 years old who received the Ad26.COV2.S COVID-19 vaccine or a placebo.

The CDR3 amino acid sequence is: CASISPSGRKGGSYNEQFF. The nucleotide sequence reads as follows: TGTGCCAGCATCTCCCCTAGCGGGAGAAAGGGGGGATCCTACAATGAGCAGTTCTTC. The rearranged segments are TRBV2 and TRBJ2-1; 10 of the junction bases match TRBD2. CDR1 and CDR2 are read off the germline V gene as SNHLY and FYNNEI. The CDR3 goes from the cysteine to the phenylalanine over 19 residues. Kept here is only the CDR3 DNA, which spans 57 bases and is read in frame from base 1. Ends trimmed: V by 7 bases, J by 1 base; bases unmatched to a gene: 16.